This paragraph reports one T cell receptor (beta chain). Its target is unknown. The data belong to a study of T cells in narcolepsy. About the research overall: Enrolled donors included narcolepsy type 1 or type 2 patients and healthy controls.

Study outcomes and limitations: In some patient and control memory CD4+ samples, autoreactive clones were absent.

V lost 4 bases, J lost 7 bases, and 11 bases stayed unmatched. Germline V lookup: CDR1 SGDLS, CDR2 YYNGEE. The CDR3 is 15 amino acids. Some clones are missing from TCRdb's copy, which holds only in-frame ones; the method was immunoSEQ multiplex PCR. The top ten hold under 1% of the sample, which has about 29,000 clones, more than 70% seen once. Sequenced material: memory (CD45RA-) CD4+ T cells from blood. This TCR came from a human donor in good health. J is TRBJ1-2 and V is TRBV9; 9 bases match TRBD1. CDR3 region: CASSTRDRDLFGYTF. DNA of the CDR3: TGTGCCAGCAGCACCCGGGACAGGGATCTCTTTGGCTACACCTTC.